A selection of T cell receptor beta chains follows, all from one sample in a study of molecular identifiers for immune sequencing clone quantification. TCRdb passed the PCR reads through MiXCR, listing each CDR3 protein once. The top ten hold roughly 0.83% of the sample, which has about 640,000 distinct CDR3 sequences, about 20% seen once. The sequenced sample was naive CD8+ T cells from blood, with Jurkat cell RNA spiked in. The receptors originated from a human donor in good health. Some libraries in this study had Jurkat cell RNA spiked in. Both conserved end residues are part of each CDR3. The order of the fields is CDR3 DNA, CDR3 protein, J gene, clone size, V gene, D gene. A D gene is named only where the DNA matches it firmly. A row's size may be missing; if present it is once, few, many or a size class.

cdr3_nt: TGTGCCAGCAGCGTCGGCCGGGGATCTAGCACAGATACGCAGTATTTT
cdr3_aa: CASSVGRGSSTDTQYF
j_call: TRBJ2-3
clone_size: few
v_call: TRBV9
d_call: NA

cdr3_nt: TGCGCCAGCAGCAAAAGCGGGGGGGCCTTAGATACGCAGTATTTT
cdr3_aa: CASSKSGGALDTQYF
j_call: TRBJ2-3
clone_size: many
v_call: TRBV4-3
d_call: TRBD2

cdr3_nt: TGTGCCAGCGCGCAGGGGGGTACTAACTATGGCTACACCTTC
cdr3_aa: CASAQGGTNYGYTF
j_call: TRBJ1-2
clone_size: NA
v_call: TRBV27
d_call: TRBD1

cdr3_nt: TGTGCCAGCACAGAACAGGGGGCGCGATATGGCTACACCTTC
cdr3_aa: CASTEQGARYGYTF
j_call: TRBJ1-2
clone_size: many
v_call: TRBV28
d_call: TRBD1

cdr3_nt: TGTGCCAGCAGTAGCCGGACAGGGGTCTATGGCTACACCTTC
cdr3_aa: CASSSRTGVYGYTF
j_call: TRBJ1-2
clone_size: many
v_call: TRBV2
d_call: TRBD1

cdr3_nt: TGCGCCAGCAGCTTGGATGGGGGTACAGGCGAGACCCAGTACTTC
cdr3_aa: CASSLDGGTGETQYF
j_call: TRBJ2-5
clone_size: many
v_call: TRBV5-1
d_call: NA

cdr3_nt: TGCGCCAGCAGGCCTGGACAGGGTTTCTACGAGCAGTACTTC
cdr3_aa: CASRPGQGFYEQYF
j_call: TRBJ2-7
clone_size: NA
v_call: TRBV5-1
d_call: TRBD1

cdr3_nt: TGTGCCAGTAGTACGGGACTAGCCACCGGGGAGCTGTTTTTT
cdr3_aa: CASSTGLATGELFF
j_call: TRBJ2-2
clone_size: many
v_call: TRBV19
d_call: TRBD2

cdr3_nt: TGTGCCAGCAGCGTGACAGGGCACGGCTACACCTTC
cdr3_aa: CASSVTGHGYTF
j_call: TRBJ1-2
clone_size: NA
v_call: TRBV5-5
d_call: TRBD1

cdr3_nt: TGTGCCAGCAGCATCGCCCCCCTGGTTGAGCAGTTCTTC
cdr3_aa: CASSIAPLVEQFF
j_call: TRBJ2-1
clone_size: NA
v_call: TRBV11-2
d_call: NA

cdr3_nt: TGTGCCAGCAGCCAATCCGGGACGGGGTCCTACGAGCAGTACTTC
cdr3_aa: CASSQSGTGSYEQYF
j_call: TRBJ2-7
clone_size: many
v_call: TRBV16
d_call: NA

cdr3_nt: TGTGCCAGCAGCTTTGGGACTAGCGTTAGCACAGATACGCAGTATTTT
cdr3_aa: CASSFGTSVSTDTQYF
j_call: TRBJ2-3
clone_size: many
v_call: TRBV7-2
d_call: TRBD2

cdr3_nt: TGTGCCAGCAGACCACCGGGTTGGGGGAGCTCCTACGAGCAGTACTTC
cdr3_aa: CASRPPGWGSSYEQYF
j_call: TRBJ2-7
clone_size: few
v_call: TRBV7-2
d_call: NA

cdr3_nt: TGCGCCAGCAGCTCCGGACAGCTATACGAGCAGTACTTC
cdr3_aa: CASSSGQLYEQYF
j_call: TRBJ2-7
clone_size: many
v_call: TRBV5-1
d_call: NA

cdr3_nt: TGTGCCAGCAGAGATTCGGGGGGGTACGAGCAGTACTTC
cdr3_aa: CASRDSGGYEQYF
j_call: TRBJ2-7
clone_size: many
v_call: TRBV27
d_call: TRBD2

cdr3_nt: TGTGCCAGCAGCGTAGGGACAGGGGATTACGAGCAGTACTTC
cdr3_aa: CASSVGTGDYEQYF
j_call: TRBJ2-7
clone_size: few
v_call: TRBV9
d_call: TRBD1

cdr3_nt: TGTGCCAGCAGCCGGCGGGCTGGGACGGCCGCTTACAATGAGCAGTTCTTC
cdr3_aa: CASSRRAGTAAYNEQFF
j_call: TRBJ2-1
clone_size: few
v_call: TRBV7-8
d_call: NA

cdr3_nt: TGTGCCAGCAGCCTGCGGGACTATATCTACACCGGGGAGCTGTTTTTT
cdr3_aa: CASSLRDYIYTGELFF
j_call: TRBJ2-2
clone_size: few
v_call: TRBV3-1
d_call: TRBD2

cdr3_nt: TGTGCCAGCAGTTACGACCAGGGGGCCTACGAGCAGTACTTC
cdr3_aa: CASSYDQGAYEQYF
j_call: TRBJ2-7
clone_size: many
v_call: TRBV6-2/TRBV6-3
d_call: TRBD1

cdr3_nt: TGTGCCAGCAGTGGAGTAGGGGGCCCAGATACGCAGTATTTT
cdr3_aa: CASSGVGGPDTQYF
j_call: TRBJ2-3
clone_size: many
v_call: TRBV6-1
d_call: TRBD1

cdr3_nt: TGTGCCAGCAGTTTATTCCCCACCGGGACTAGCGTAAGAAACGAGCAGTACTTC
cdr3_aa: CASSLFPTGTSVRNEQYF
j_call: TRBJ2-7
clone_size: many
v_call: TRBV28
d_call: TRBD2

cdr3_nt: TGTGCCAGCAGCTACGGACAGGGGGTTCTATCCGGGGAGCTGTTTTTT
cdr3_aa: CASSYGQGVLSGELFF
j_call: TRBJ2-2
clone_size: many
v_call: TRBV5-5
d_call: TRBD1

cdr3_nt: TGTGCCAGCAGCATCGGGACTAGAGTCACCGGGGAGCTGTTTTTT
cdr3_aa: CASSIGTRVTGELFF
j_call: TRBJ2-2
clone_size: many
v_call: TRBV14
d_call: TRBD2

cdr3_nt: TGCGCCAGCAGCCGGGACGGGGTCACGAACACTGAAGCTTTCTTT
cdr3_aa: CASSRDGVTNTEAFF
j_call: TRBJ1-1
clone_size: NA
v_call: TRBV4-1
d_call: NA

cdr3_nt: TGTGCCAGTAGTACATCTGACGGCGGGAGCTACGAGCAGCACTTC
cdr3_aa: CASSTSDGGSYEQHF
j_call: TRBJ2-7
clone_size: few
v_call: TRBV19
d_call: TRBD2

cdr3_nt: TGTGCCAGCAGCTCAGGGACGAACACTGAAGCTTTCTTT
cdr3_aa: CASSSGTNTEAFF
j_call: TRBJ1-1
clone_size: many
v_call: TRBV7-6
d_call: NA

cdr3_nt: TGTGCCAGCAGTTTCATCCGGGACAGGGCTCTGCGAGGAGAGACCCAGTACTTC
cdr3_aa: CASSFIRDRALRGETQYF
j_call: TRBJ2-5
clone_size: many
v_call: TRBV6-2/TRBV6-3
d_call: TRBD1

cdr3_nt: TGTGCCAGCACGAGGGGTGTGGACACTGAAGCTTTCTTT
cdr3_aa: CASTRGVDTEAFF
j_call: TRBJ1-1
clone_size: many
v_call: TRBV13
d_call: NA

cdr3_nt: TGTGCCAGCAGTCACACTAGTTACCTGTCCGGGGAGCTGTTTTTT
cdr3_aa: CASSHTSYLSGELFF
j_call: TRBJ2-2
clone_size: many
v_call: TRBV27
d_call: NA

cdr3_nt: TGCGCCAGCAGCCAGGGTCGACAGACCATGAACACTGAAGCTTTCTTT
cdr3_aa: CASSQGRQTMNTEAFF
j_call: TRBJ1-1
clone_size: many
v_call: TRBV4-1
d_call: NA

cdr3_nt: TGTGCCAGCAGCTTAGTGCCCCAAGGGCTTGGAGCGGGAGACGCAGATACGCAGTATTTT
cdr3_aa: CASSLVPQGLGAGDADTQYF
j_call: TRBJ2-3
clone_size: few
v_call: TRBV7-3
d_call: TRBD2

cdr3_nt: TGTGCCAGCAGGGAAGGGGTGGCCGAGCAGTACTTC
cdr3_aa: CASREGVAEQYF
j_call: TRBJ2-7
clone_size: few
v_call: TRBV28
d_call: NA

cdr3_nt: TGTGCCAGCAGCTTGAAGGTGGGGGGGGGAGAAAACACTGAAGCTTTCTTT
cdr3_aa: CASSLKVGGGENTEAFF
j_call: TRBJ1-1
clone_size: few
v_call: TRBV5-4
d_call: NA

cdr3_nt: TGTGCCAGTAGTCTCCAAATGGGGATCGGCTCCTACAATGAGCAGTTCTTC
cdr3_aa: CASSLQMGIGSYNEQFF
j_call: TRBJ2-1
clone_size: NA
v_call: TRBV19
d_call: NA

cdr3_nt: TGTGCCAGCAGCTCCGGGACTAGCGGGTTGCAAGAGACCCAGTACTTC
cdr3_aa: CASSSGTSGLQETQYF
j_call: TRBJ2-5
clone_size: many
v_call: TRBV7-9
d_call: TRBD2

cdr3_nt: TGTGCCAGCAGCTTAGCGAGAACTTTTAGCAATCAGCCCCAGCATTTT
cdr3_aa: CASSLARTFSNQPQHF
j_call: TRBJ1-5
clone_size: many
v_call: TRBV7-8
d_call: NA

cdr3_nt: TGTGCCAGCAGTTACTCAGCAGCTAGCACAGATACGCAGTATTTT
cdr3_aa: CASSYSAASTDTQYF
j_call: TRBJ2-3
clone_size: many
v_call: TRBV6-5
d_call: NA

cdr3_nt: TGTGCCAGCAGCCCACTAGCGGGAGCCCACGAGCAGTACTTC
cdr3_aa: CASSPLAGAHEQYF
j_call: TRBJ2-7
clone_size: NA
v_call: TRBV9
d_call: TRBD2

cdr3_nt: TGTGCCAGCAGCTTGGGGCAGGACCACGAGCAGTACTTC
cdr3_aa: CASSLGQDHEQYF
j_call: TRBJ2-7
clone_size: NA
v_call: TRBV7-3
d_call: NA

cdr3_nt: TGCGCCAGCAGCCATTATTATCAGGGGTTCGATGGCTACACCTTC
cdr3_aa: CASSHYYQGFDGYTF
j_call: TRBJ1-2
clone_size: NA
v_call: TRBV4-3
d_call: NA

cdr3_nt: TGTGCCAGCAGTTTATCGAGCGGGGAGGCCTACGAGCAGTACTTC
cdr3_aa: CASSLSSGEAYEQYF
j_call: TRBJ2-7
clone_size: many
v_call: TRBV27
d_call: TRBD2

cdr3_nt: TGTGCCAGCAGCCAAGCGATAAGTCTTTACTCCTACGAGCAGTACTTC
cdr3_aa: CASSQAISLYSYEQYF
j_call: TRBJ2-7
clone_size: NA
v_call: TRBV14
d_call: NA

cdr3_nt: TGCAGCGTTGTTAGCGGGGGGGAGACCCAGTACTTC
cdr3_aa: CSVVSGGETQYF
j_call: TRBJ2-5
clone_size: many
v_call: TRBV29-1
d_call: TRBD2

cdr3_nt: TGTGCCAGCAGCAATACGGGACAGGGTACGAGAAGCAATCAGCCCCAGCATTTT
cdr3_aa: CASSNTGQGTRSNQPQHF
j_call: TRBJ1-5
clone_size: few
v_call: TRBV21-1
d_call: NA

cdr3_nt: TGTGCCAGCAGCTTAGTCAGGGGCAGGAAGAAAGTTAACGAGCAGTACTTC
cdr3_aa: CASSLVRGRKKVNEQYF
j_call: TRBJ2-7
clone_size: NA
v_call: TRBV11-2
d_call: NA

cdr3_nt: TGTGCCAGCAGTACGTCCGGGACCCTTCTTTCACCCCTCCACTTT
cdr3_aa: CASSTSGTLLSPLHF
j_call: TRBJ1-6
clone_size: NA
v_call: TRBV27
d_call: NA

cdr3_nt: TGTGCCAGCAGCGACGAAGACAATGAGCAGTTCTTC
cdr3_aa: CASSDEDNEQFF
j_call: TRBJ2-1
clone_size: many
v_call: TRBV7-6
d_call: NA

cdr3_nt: TGTGCCAGCAGTTTTGAGTCAGGGGTTAATCAGCCCCAGCATTTT
cdr3_aa: CASSFESGVNQPQHF
j_call: TRBJ1-5
clone_size: many
v_call: TRBV28
d_call: NA

cdr3_nt: TGTGCCACCAGGGGTCTTAGTACCTACGAGCAGTACTTC
cdr3_aa: CATRGLSTYEQYF
j_call: TRBJ2-7
clone_size: once
v_call: TRBV15
d_call: NA

cdr3_nt: TGTGCCAGCAGCGTAGGAGCGGGAGAGAGTTACGAGCAGTACTTC
cdr3_aa: CASSVGAGESYEQYF
j_call: TRBJ2-7
clone_size: few
v_call: TRBV9
d_call: TRBD2

cdr3_nt: TGTGCCAGCAGTTACCCAGGGGGCCAAGAGACCCAGTACTTC
cdr3_aa: CASSYPGGQETQYF
j_call: TRBJ2-5
clone_size: few
v_call: TRBV6-5
d_call: TRBD1

cdr3_nt: TGTGCCAGCAGCTCGGGACCGCACTACGAGCAGTACTTC
cdr3_aa: CASSSGPHYEQYF
j_call: TRBJ2-7
clone_size: many
v_call: TRBV11-2
d_call: NA

cdr3_nt: TGCGCCAGCTTCGACAGGGGGCTTATCAACGAGCAGTACTTC
cdr3_aa: CASFDRGLINEQYF
j_call: TRBJ2-7
clone_size: NA
v_call: TRBV10-1
d_call: TRBD1

cdr3_nt: TGCAGCGTGTTCGGGACATATTCCTACGAGCAGTACTTC
cdr3_aa: CSVFGTYSYEQYF
j_call: TRBJ2-7
clone_size: many
v_call: TRBV29-1
d_call: NA

cdr3_nt: TGTGCCAGCATCGGGGACTCCTACGAGCAGTACTTC
cdr3_aa: CASIGDSYEQYF
j_call: TRBJ2-7
clone_size: many
v_call: TRBV7-9
d_call: NA

cdr3_nt: TGTGCCAGTAGTATATTGCCCCAGGGAGGGATGAACACTGAAGCTTTCTTT
cdr3_aa: CASSILPQGGMNTEAFF
j_call: TRBJ1-1
clone_size: many
v_call: TRBV19
d_call: NA

cdr3_nt: TGCGCCAGCAGCCAAGACCGCGGGAGCTTCACCTACGAGCAGTACTTC
cdr3_aa: CASSQDRGSFTYEQYF
j_call: TRBJ2-7
clone_size: many
v_call: TRBV4-3
d_call: TRBD2

cdr3_nt: TGCAGTGCCAGGGACAGGAATAACTATGGCTACACCTTC
cdr3_aa: CSARDRNNYGYTF
j_call: TRBJ1-2
clone_size: NA
v_call: TRBV20-1
d_call: TRBD1

cdr3_nt: TGTGCCAGCAGCCAGGACAGGGGGCGCCTGGAGACCCAGTACTTC
cdr3_aa: CASSQDRGRLETQYF
j_call: TRBJ2-5
clone_size: many
v_call: TRBV5-5
d_call: TRBD1

cdr3_nt: TGCGCCAGCAGCCAAGTGGCTCGGACTACAGATCACAATGAGCAGTTCTTC
cdr3_aa: CASSQVARTTDHNEQFF
j_call: TRBJ2-1
clone_size: many
v_call: TRBV4-3
d_call: NA